Shown below are 7 T cell receptor beta chains from a single sample sequenced in a study of cytomegalovirus exposure and HLA in healthy donors. Amplification used 60 Vbeta primers and 13 Jbeta primers. Assay: immunoSEQ multiplex PCR; the TCRdb copy retains only in-frame clones and omits some. The sample has 95,000 to 150,000 clones, 15% to 20% seen once. Sequencing was performed on PBMCs. The receptors shown here come from a female donor in good health and CMV-seropositive.

Comment on this clone: One end of the junction fails to match germline, which may point to a read error. The J gene is TRBJ2-3, the V gene TRBV29-1, with D possibly being TRBD1 (5 bases). CDR3 length: 12 amino acids. Germline V gives CDR1 SQVTM, CDR2 ANQGSEA. The CDR3 DNA reads as TGCAGCGTTGTTTGGGGCACAGATGCGCAGTATTTT. This sequence encodes CSVVWGTDAQYF.

This clone was seen a handful of times. The J gene is TRBJ2-2, the V gene TRBV29-1; 12 bases are a match to TRBD2. Germline V gene data show CDR1 as SQVTM and CDR2 as ANQGSEA. J lost 3 bases, V lost 6 bases, and 8 bases had no gene match. This CDR3 contains 16 residues. The CDR3 nucleotides read TGCAGCGTCCGTACTAGCGGGAGGTCGGACACCGGGGAGCTGTTTTTT. Translation gives CSVRTSGRSDTGELFF.

This sequence joins TRBV30 and TRBJ2-3; 7 positions agree with TRBD2. The length of the CDR3 is 16 residues. The germline CDR1 and CDR2 sequences are GTSNPN and SVGIG (reference sequence). V was clipped by 0 bases and J by 0 bases; unmatched bases: 6. This CDR3 is CAWSVRAGSSTDTQYF. The DNA for the CDR3 is TGTGCCTGGAGTGTCAGAGCGGGGTCTAGCACAGATACGCAGTATTTT.

The sample holds a few counts of this clone. The chain carries TRBV7-9 and TRBJ2-5, with 10 bases aligning to TRBD2. Germline CDR1 and CDR2: SEHNR and FQNEAQ (reference sequence). Trimming took 4 bases from V and 5 from J; bases not matched to a gene: 13. There are 17 residues in the CDR3. CDR3 residues: CASSYLSGRALQETQYF. The CDR3 DNA follows: TGTGCCAGCAGCTACCTCAGCGGGAGGGCCCTCCAGGAGACCCAGTACTTC.

The genes are TRBV4-3 and TRBJ1-3; 7 bases are a match to TRBD1. After removal of 1 base from V and 4 bases from J, the junction contained 4 bases not matched to a gene. Looked up from germline, CDR1 is LGHNA and CDR2 is YSLEER. CDR3 length: 15 residues. CDR3 sequence (DNA): TGCGCCAGCAGCCAAGGGGACAGCTTCGGAAACACCATATATTTT. As protein: CASSQGDSFGNTIYF.

The chain recombines TRBV2 with TRBJ1-6; the match to TRBD1 covers 8 bases. V lost 7 bases, J lost 13 bases, and 15 bases stayed unmatched. Germline-derived CDR1 and CDR2 are SNHLY and FYNNEI. CDR3 length: 15 residues. The CDR3 nucleotides are TGTGCCAGCATTCGTTCGAGGACAGGGATCCTTCCCCTCCACTTT. Its translation is CASIRSRTGILPLHF.

The chain carries TRBV5-1 and TRBJ1-4; D gene ambiguous. CDR1 is SGHRS, CDR2 YFSETQ, per germline. Trimming cost V 0 bases and J 5 bases, with 11 bases left between them. This CDR3 contains 15 residues. CDR3 DNA: TGCGCCAGCAGCTTGGCAGGAGGGTTGAATGAAAAACTGTTTTTT. It codes for CASSLAGGLNEKLFF.